A selection of T cell receptor beta chains follows, all from one sample in a study of OX40 agonist ivuxolimab in advanced cancers. Method: immunoSEQ multiplex PCR; TCRdb's copy keeps in-frame clones and lacks some. The sample has 37,000 or so clones, about 90% seen once. This sample comprised CD4+ or CD8+ T cells sorted from blood, obtained in a trial of the OX40 agonist ivuxolimab. These receptors were taken from an adult with an advanced solid tumor such as melanoma, head and neck, liver or kidney cancer. Both conserved end residues are part of each CDR3. A D gene is named only where the DNA matches it firmly. Expanded clones get a size class; other rows say once, few or many, or leave the size out.

j_call d_call v_call clone_size cdr3_nt cdr3_aa
TRBJ1-6 TRBD1 TRBV5-6 NA TGTGCCAGCAGCCCCTGGACAGGGGCGCTGGCTTCACCCCTCCACTTT CASSPWTGALASPLHF
TRBJ2-1 NA TRBV5-6 NA TGTGCCAGCAGTTACTGGACCGGCTTCTACAATGAGCAGTTCTTC CASSYWTGFYNEQFF
TRBJ1-2 NA TRBV2 few TGTGCCAGCAGTGGGACCCTGGGCGTGGATGGCTACACCTTC CASSGTLGVDGYTF
TRBJ2-7 TRBD1 TRBV19 NA TGTGCCAGTAGCCCGTCCGGGACAGCCCCCTCCGAGCAGTACTTC CASSPSGTAPSEQYF
TRBJ2-1 NA TRBV2 NA TGTGCCAGCAGTGCCGGTTTGACAGAAGTACACTACAATGAGCAGTTCTTC CASSAGLTEVHYNEQFF
TRBJ1-1 NA TRBV7-9 once TGTGCCAGCAGCTTAGCTGGAACTGAAGCTTTCTTT CASSLAGTEAFF
TRBJ1-2 NA TRBV19 NA TGTGCCAGTAGTATAGACACAGCGGTCCATGGCTACACCTTC CASSIDTAVHGYTF
TRBJ1-2 TRBD1 TRBV10-1 NA TGCGCCAGTTCGGGACAGGGACATGGCTACACCTTC CASSGQGHGYTF
TRBJ1-6 TRBD1 TRBV6-5 NA TGTGCCAGCAGTAAAACAGGGGGCGGGAATTCACCCCTCCACTTT CASSKTGGGNSPLHF
TRBJ2-1 TRBD2 TRBV7-8 NA TGTGCCAGCAGCTTTGAGCGGGGGGGCAATGAGCAGTTCTTC CASSFERGGNEQFF
TRBJ2-5 NA TRBV2 NA TGTGCCAGCAGTGACAGGGTGTTGGAAGAGACCCAGTACTTC CASSDRVLEETQYF
TRBJ2-7 TRBD2 TRBV5-4 NA TGTGCCAGCAGCCGCGGGGGGGGCTCCTACGAGCAGTACTTC CASSRGGGSYEQYF
TRBJ1-2 NA TRBV30 NA TGTGCCTGCGGTAAACCTCACACACCATACTATGGCTACACCTTC CACGKPHTPYYGYTF
TRBJ1-2 NA TRBV6-1 NA TGTGCCAGCAGTTGGGAGGGGAAGGGCTACACCTTC CASSWEGKGYTF
TRBJ2-2 TRBD2 TRBV7-9 NA TGTGCCAGCAGCTCTAGCGGGGGGGCCACCGGGGAGCTGTTTTTT CASSSSGGATGELFF
TRBJ1-5 NA TRBV5-6 NA TGTGCCAGCAGCTCCGCCGACCGGTCTCAGCCCCAGCATTTT CASSSADRSQPQHF
TRBJ1-2 NA TRBV11-1 NA TGTGCCAGCAGCTTAGGGCAGGGTGGATATGGCTACACCTTC CASSLGQGGYGYTF
TRBJ1-5 TRBD1 TRBV30 NA TGTGCCTGGAGTGCAGGACAGGGGTATCAGCCCCAGCATTTT CAWSAGQGYQPQHF
TRBJ2-7 NA TRBV14 NA TGTGCCAGCAGCCCGATCGATTCTCTACTAATTTACGAGCAGTACTTC CASSPIDSLLIYEQYF
TRBJ2-2 TRBD2 TRBV4-3 once TGCGCCAGCAGCCGAGTGGCCAGCGGGGGAACCGGGGAGCTGTTTTTT CASSRVASGGTGELFF
TRBJ2-5 NA TRBV5-4 NA TGTGCCAGCAGCCCCATCGACAGCTCCTATGTGACCCAGTACTTC CASSPIDSSYVTQYF
TRBJ1-1 NA TRBV7-6 NA TGTGCCAGCAGCCCCCTAGCGGGGCCCACTGAAGCTTTCTTT CASSPLAGPTEAFF
TRBJ1-2 NA TRBV5-6 NA TGTGCCAGCAGCTTGTTAGGTGAAGATGGCTACACCTTC CASSLLGEDGYTF
TRBJ1-3 NA TRBV5-6 NA TGTGCCAGCAGCCCATGGGACATCCCAGGAAACACCATATATTTT CASSPWDIPGNTIYF
TRBJ1-2 TRBD1 TRBV5-4 once TGTGCCAGCAGCACGGGACAGAACTATGGCTACACCTTC CASSTGQNYGYTF
TRBJ2-1 NA TRBV7-9 NA TGTGCCAGCAGCCCCGAGACGGGTCCCGCCCCAGAGCAGTTCTTC CASSPETGPAPEQFF
TRBJ1-2 NA TRBV25-1 NA TGTGCCACCCCTGGTCCCCGGACCACCGGTGGCTACACCTTC CATPGPRTTGGYTF
TRBJ2-1 NA TRBV6-1 NA TGTGCCAGCAGGCAAACCTACAATGAGCAGTTCTTC CASRQTYNEQFF
TRBJ2-5 NA TRBV30 NA TGTGCCTGGAGTACGGACGGCCAAGAGACCCAGTACTTC CAWSTDGQETQYF
TRBJ1-5 NA TRBV5-8 NA TGTGCCAGCAGCTTATCGGCAGGGGTTCAGCCCCAGCATTTT CASSLSAGVQPQHF
TRBJ2-3 NA TRBV29-1 NA TGCAGCGTTGAAGATAAGGGGGGGCATGATACGCAGTATTTT CSVEDKGGHDTQYF
TRBJ1-2 NA TRBV5-6 NA TGTGCCAGCAGCTTAGGCCCAGACTATGGCTACACCTTC CASSLGPDYGYTF
TRBJ1-4 NA TRBV4-2 NA TGTGCCAGCAGCCGGGCAACTAATGAAAAACTGTTTTTT CASSRATNEKLFF
TRBJ1-1 NA TRBV4-3 NA TGCGCCAGCAGCCAAGAAGGTATACAGGACCGAAACACTGAAGCTTTCTTT CASSQEGIQDRNTEAFF
TRBJ2-2 NA TRBV21-1 few TGTGCCAGCAGCAAAGAAGGCCGGGGGGCGGCCGGGGAGCTGTTTTTT CASSKEGRGAAGELFF
TRBJ1-5 NA TRBV13 NA TGTGCCAGCAGCTTCGGGAGGATGGGCAATCAGCCCCAGCATTTT CASSFGRMGNQPQHF
TRBJ2-3 TRBD2 TRBV7-2 few TGTGCCAGCAGCTTAAGGACTAGCGGGGGGCGCAGCACAGATACGCAGTATTTT CASSLRTSGGRSTDTQYF
TRBJ2-7 NA TRBV5-1 NA TGCGCCAGCAGCCTTCGTAGCTACAGCTCCTACGAGCAGTACTTC CASSLRSYSSYEQYF
TRBJ1-1 TRBD1 TRBV6-5 NA TGTGCCAGCAGTTTCGGACAGGGCGGGACTGAAGCTTTCTTT CASSFGQGGTEAFF
TRBJ1-1 NA TRBV29-1 NA TGCAGCGTTGCGGGGGCAGGACGGACTGAAGCTTTCTTT CSVAGAGRTEAFF
TRBJ2-7 NA TRBV7-9 few TGTGCCAGCAGCTCACCTAGGAGGGGCCATCACGAGCAGTACTTC CASSSPRRGHHEQYF
TRBJ2-2 TRBD2 TRBV6-4 medium-sized TGTGCCAGCAGTGAAAGCGGGGGGACCGGGGAGCTGTTTTTT CASSESGGTGELFF
TRBJ2-5 NA TRBV4-3 NA TGCGCCAGCAGCCAAGATGAGGCGGAGGGGGAGACCCAGTACTTC CASSQDEAEGETQYF
TRBJ2-1 TRBD1 TRBV7-8 NA TGTGCCAGCAGCTCCCCGGGACAGGCGAGTGAGAATGAGCAGTTCTTC CASSSPGQASENEQFF
TRBJ2-1 NA TRBV4-1 NA TGCGCCAGCAGCCAAGATCAAAGAGAGTACAATGAGCAGTTCTTC CASSQDQREYNEQFF
TRBJ2-7 TRBD1 TRBV7-3 NA TGTGCCAGCAGCTTTGGGACAGGTGATTACGAGCAGTACTTC CASSFGTGDYEQYF
TRBJ2-7 TRBD1 TRBV5-1 NA TGCGCCAGCAGCTTTGCCTCGACAGGGGGATTTGAGCAGTACTTC CASSFASTGGFEQYF
TRBJ2-2 TRBD1 TRBV4-1 NA TGCGCCAGCAGCCTCACCCAGGGGGCCGGGGAGCTGTTTTTT CASSLTQGAGELFF
TRBJ1-2 NA TRBV30 NA TGTGCCTGGAGTAAGGCCAGGGCGGGCTATGGCTACACCTTC CAWSKARAGYGYTF
TRBJ2-1 NA TRBV7-8 once TGTGCCAGCAGCCCACACTCCAATGAGCAGTTCTTC CASSPHSNEQFF
TRBJ1-2 NA TRBV9 NA TGTGCCAGCAGCGCCACGATGGAGGGCGATAACTATGGCTACACCTTC CASSATMEGDNYGYTF